This T cell receptor beta chain was sequenced in a study of shared clonotypes between healthy human individuals. The table came from immunoSEQ multiplex PCR; TCRdb's copy has only in-frame clones and leaves some out. The table lists 500,000 or so clones, 90% to 97% of them singletons. Trimming took off 1 base at V and 0 bases at J, with 3 bases between the two ends. This CDR3 has 14 amino acids. The germline V gene has CDR1 SGHAT and CDR2 FQNNGV. The TCR was taken from a woman aged 30 to 39 in good health. The J gene is TRBJ1-4, the V gene TRBV11-2; no definite D call. The sample consisted of naive CD4+ T cells sorted from blood. Subset denoted: CD45RA+ positively selected. The CDR3 bases are TGTGCCAGCAGCTTAGCGGCAACTAATGAAAAACTGTTTTTT. It translates to CASSLAATNEKLFF. Variable domain in full (rest from reference TRBV11-2 and TRBJ1-4): EAGVAQSPRYKIIEKRQSVAFWCNPISGHATLYWYQQILGQGPKLLIQFQNNGVVDDSQLPKDRFSAERLKGVDSTLKIQPAKLEDSAVYLCASSLAATNEKLFFGSGTQLSVL.